This paragraph reports one T cell receptor (beta chain). V was clipped by 4 bases and J by 7 bases; unmatched bases: 6. CDR1 and CDR2 from the germline V gene are LNHDA and SQIVND (reference sequence). The CDR3 has 13 residues. Profiling relied on immunoSEQ multiplex PCR, and the TCRdb table lists in-frame clones only, not all of them. The sample shows about 86,000 clones, approximately 90% of them seen only once. These data are taken from a study of T cell changes during pregnancy in multiple sclerosis. The TCR originated in a female donor in good health, enrolled as a control in a pregnancy study. The gene calls are TRBV19 and TRBJ1-1; 7 nucleotides agree with TRBD1. Sequencing used peripheral blood, obtained in the first trimester of pregnancy. The CDR3 sequence: CASSKTGNSEAFF. The CDR3 DNA is TGTGCCAGTAGTAAGACAGGGAATAGTGAAGCTTTCTTT.